This entry concerns a single T cell receptor beta chain. Its antigen is unknown. Nothing much larger sits one base from this clone, and base qualities are not available. In light of the paper, this sample's treatment or condition label describes: 15 to 20 received Ad26.COV2.S at low or high dose, single or two shots; about five received placebo; per-sample allocation not given. Repertoires of vaccine and placebo recipients were sequenced from samples taken on day 63 after the first injection. In Cohort 1b, roughly 25 adults aged 18-55 years were enrolled at a single site in Boston, USA, between 29 July and 7 August 2020. Ad26.COV2.S was a replication-incompetent adenovirus type 26 vector that expressed a prefusion-stabilized SARS-CoV-2 spike protein derived from the original Wuhan strain. This sample is drawn from a study of Ad26.COV2.S vaccination and SARS-CoV-2 variants (dated by TCRdb to the early 2020s). Concerning the study at large: Vaccine-arm donors were drawn from COV1001, a multicentre, randomized, double-blind, placebo-controlled phase I-IIa trial of Ad26.COV2.S in healthy adults. The TCR-sequenced set comprised around 30 samples: approximately 20 Ad26.COV2.S vaccine recipients, 5 placebo recipients and 8 SARS-CoV-2 convalescent individuals. TCRbeta repertoire sequencing was used to assess the specificity and breadth of SARS-CoV-2-reactive T cell receptors after Ad26.COV2.S vaccination. Participants in the trial were split at random into five groups of five each, receiving low-dose or high-dose Ad26.COV2.S once or twice, or else placebo on both occasions. Dosing of Ad26.COV2.S was intramuscular, at either 5x10^10 or 1x10^11 viral particles, delivered as one shot or as two shots spaced 56 days apart. Investigators did not know the trial group allocation while performing experiments and assessing outcomes.

TCRbeta CDR3 regions were sequenced with the immunoSEQ Assay. After extraction, genomic DNA underwent amplification by bias-controlled multiplex PCR, followed by high-throughput sequencing. On the authors' methods: To quantify the absolute abundance of each unique TCRbeta CDR3 region, sequences were collapsed and filtered. T cell fraction was estimated by normalizing TCRbeta template counts to usable DNA, which was measured by amplifying reference genes present in all nucleated cells. Repertoire TCRs were annotated as SARS-CoV-2-specific when V gene, CDR3 amino acid sequence and J gene were exactly matched to a known reactive TCR set. MIRA supplied the reference SARS-CoV-2 TCR set, which was filtered for enrichment in COVID-19-positive ImmuneCODE repertoires so that public or cross-reactive TCRs were removed. Based on the MIRA antigens, annotated TCRs were further analysed at the level of specific ORF or position within ORF. Depth was the summed frequency of annotated unique rearrangements, while breadth was defined as annotated unique rearrangements over total unique productive rearrangements. Group comparisons of TCR breadth used two-sided Wilcoxon rank-sum tests. TCRdb provides this immuneACCESS table in a form limited to in-frame rearrangements. Some clones are lacking; in checked studies, under half of them reflect an unresolved V gene, and why the rest are absent is not known. D and trimming were read from the DNA, whereas the V and J calls and clone size are those reported in that table. The sample table contains some 640,000 clones; only one count was recorded for around 90% of them. The ten largest make up about 1.5% of the sample.

Ends trimmed: V by 9 bases, J by 4 bases; bases unmatched to a gene: 3. CDR1 and CDR2, looked up from the germline V gene, are ENHRY and SYGVKD. Inclusive of the bounding cysteine and phenylalanine, the CDR3 is 14 residues long. The CDR3 DNA has 42 bases and is translated from base 1. What the work shows at the level of the full study, not this receptor alone: Vaccine and placebo recipients had similar non-spike TCR breadth, a finding consistent with the vaccine containing only spike. Spike-specific TCR breadth was higher in Ad26.COV2.S recipients than in placebo recipients (P = 0.0014). The authors noted that total T cell responses may have been underestimated by the TCR breadth and depth analyses. The study lacked the statistical power to compare responses across vaccine doses or regimens. After vaccination, spike-specific CD8+ and CD4+ T cell responses were reported to show substantial breadth.

The chain links TRBV10-3 with TRBJ2-6; 10 central bases correspond to TRBD2. The material was peripheral blood, obtained in a trial of Ad26.COV2.S vaccine versus placebo. The receptor was isolated from a person aged 18-60 years who received the Ad26.COV2.S COVID-19 vaccine or a placebo. The base sequence is TGTGCCATACCGGGACTAGCGGGGGCCAACGTCCTGACTTTC. Translated, it gives CAIPGLAGANVLTF.